These T cell receptor beta chains were read from a single sample in a study of cytomegalovirus exposure and HLA in healthy donors. The table came from immunoSEQ multiplex PCR; TCRdb's copy has only in-frame clones and leaves some out. The profile covers more than 110,000 clones, with approximately 80% appearing a single time and 8.8% taken by the ten largest. Sample: PBMCs. The receptors were gathered from a woman in her 50s in good health and CMV-seropositive. Each CDR3 is given with its conserved first and last residue.

v_call cdr3_aa
TRBV20-1 CSAHNDEQFF
TRBV19 CASSILGTGEEEQYF
TRBV7-3 CASSPGQNTEAFF
TRBV5-1 CASSLTTSGLYNEQFF
TRBV5-1 CASSLDRGQETQYF
TRBV4-2 CASSQALAGGSGGAQYF
TRBV6-6 CASITNTEAFF
TRBV10-3 CAISDGLAGDEQYF
TRBV2 CASAGSNQPQHF
TRBV5-6 CASSLDRGLAGELFF
TRBV9 CASSVGTTGMDEKLFF
TRBV4-3 CASSQSYGQGRGYTF
TRBV10-3 CAISESEGRAEAFF
TRBV10-3 CAIRTGLAGGRFYEQYF
TRBV6-5 CASSYRTEQHF
TRBV11-3 CASSLMEGPEQFF
TRBV7-9 CASRPGSGTGGAGEQYF
TRBV25-1 CASSEVPYPYEQYF
TRBV7-2 CASSISGGAETQYF
TRBV5-4 CASSLARRGRGADTQYF
TRBV2 CATATVDSNTEAFF
TRBV9 CASSVRHGSYEQYF
TRBV14 CASSLPIGTGISYEQYF
TRBV18 CASSPPTGPEKLFF
TRBV5-1 CASSAPGSETQYF
TRBV4-3 CASSQEVGGRNTEAFF
TRBV28 CASSWWGNEAFF
TRBV2 CASRPTGSAGINEKLFF
TRBV2 CASRYTDTQYF
TRBV28 CAIEEGGLGYQPQHF
TRBV5-5 CASSLLGGYSNQPQHF
TRBV10-3 CAISEGRTNTGELFF
TRBV6-5 CASTLHGQAFTEAFF
TRBV21-1 CASSTRGGNEQYF
TRBV7-2 CASSPGTGGAYIQYF
TRBV18 CASSPRTLDTGELFF
TRBV2 CATSLRANYGYTF
TRBV29-1 CSGGGALAPGELFF
TRBV14 CASSQVGDPNEKLFF
TRBV6-6 CASILGAGTYEQYF
TRBV28 CASRGGRGLYGYTF
TRBV7-9 CASSSRPRLAGAQETQYF
TRBV28 CASSLRQGNYGYTF
TRBV4-3 CASSRLQGFYNEQFF
TRBV6-6 CASSYGNPGGNEQFF
TRBV5-1 CASSLVGVEQYF